The 4 T cell receptor beta chains reported below all come from one sample, sequenced in a study of blood T cell repertoires in COVID-19. Profiled with immunoSEQ multiplex PCR; TCRdb holds only in-frame clones, not every one. Of 100,000 to 130,000 clones detected, about three quarters appear once; the ten largest clones hold around 4.5%. Source material: peripheral blood. The receptors come from a man aged 65-85 years with acute or convalescent COVID-19.

The chain couples TRBV6-5 to TRBJ2-1; D might be TRBD2 (7 bases). V dropped 2 bases and J dropped 4 bases, with 12 bases sitting between them. The CDR3 has 15 amino acids. CDR1 is MNHEY, CDR2 SVGAGI, per germline. This CDR3 reads CASSYQGGGYNEQFF. CDR3 coding DNA: TGTGCCAGCAGTTACCAGGGAGGGGGGTACAATGAGCAGTTCTTC.

V and J are TRBV3-1 (or the pseudogene TRBV3-2) and TRBJ2-1; maybe TRBD1 (5 bases). The V end was cut by 4 bases, the J end by 7 bases, with 26 bases between. Germline V lookup: CDR1 LGHDT, CDR2 YNNKEL (reference sequence). The CDR3 totals 18 residues. CDR3 sequence (DNA): TGTGCCAGCAGCCCGGTAAGGAGATGGGGCCGCGTGGCAAATGAGCAGTTCTTC. Translating it yields CASSPVRRWGRVANEQFF.

Written as DNA, the CDR3 is TGTGCCAGCCGTTTTGACAGGGCTACCGGGGAGCTGTTTTTT. Translated, it gives CASRFDRATGELFF. The chain employs TRBV2 and TRBJ2-2; TRBD1 agrees at 7 bases. The CDR3 has 14 amino acids. Unmatched junction bases numbered 8, after V lost 8 bases and J lost 5 bases. Germline V gives CDR1 SNHLY, CDR2 FYNNEI. Variable domain in full (rest from reference TRBV2 and TRBJ2-2): EPEVTQTPSHQVTQMGQEVILRCVPISNHLYFYWYRQILGQKVEFLVSFYNNEISEKSEIFDDQFSVERPDGSNFTLKIRSTKLEDSAMYFCASRFDRATGELFFGEGSRLTVL.

The chain joins TRBV15 to TRBJ1-2, with D uncertain. Trimming shortened V by 6 bases and J by 4 bases, and 15 bases separated the two germline ends. The germline gives CDR1 LNHNV, CDR2 YYDKDF (reference sequence). The CDR3 is made up of 14 amino acids. CDR3 loop: CATRRADPSYGYTF. Written as DNA, the CDR3 is TGTGCCACCAGGCGGGCAGATCCATCCTATGGCTACACCTTC.